Below, 26 T cell receptor beta chains from the same sample are listed, as sequenced in a study of cytomegalovirus exposure and HLA in healthy donors. The protocol was immunoSEQ multiplex PCR, while the TCRdb copy is restricted to in-frame clones and leaves out a portion. The repertoire includes hundreds of thousands of clones, 70% to 90% of them detected once, and under 0.9% sits in the top ten. The sample consisted of PBMCs. The receptors derive from a woman between 18 and 29 years old in good health and CMV-seronegative.

The rearrangement uses TRBV19 and TRBJ1-2; perhaps TRBD1 as D (6 bases). This CDR3 spans 14 amino acids. The germline V gene has CDR1 LNHDA and CDR2 SQIVND (reference sequence). V lost 5 bases to trimming and J lost 4 bases, with 14 bases between them. The CDR3 coding sequence is TGTGCCAGTAGTCCCGAACAGGGTTCCTATGGCTACACCTTC. It is translated as CASSPEQGSYGYTF. The full variable domain, in which reference TRBV19 and TRBJ1-2 provide the parts outside the CDR3, is DGGITQSPKYLFRKEGQNVTLSCEQNLNHDAMYWYRQDPGQGLRLIYYSQIVNDFQKGDIAEGYSVSREKKESFPLTVTSAQKNPTAFYLCASSPEQGSYGYTFGSGTRLTVV.

This sequence joins TRBV7-6 and TRBJ2-3, with a possible D match to TRBD1 (7 bases). The CDR3 contains 18 residues. Trimming cost V 1 base and J 5 bases, with 22 bases left between them. Germline V gene data show CDR1 as SGHVS and CDR2 as FNYEAQ. CDR3 sequence: CASSLVLRGGAGRDTQYF. CDR3 coding DNA: TGTGCCAGCAGCTTAGTGTTGAGAGGGGGCGCGGGGAGAGATACGCAGTATTTT.

The count of this clone is one. The chain links TRBV28 to TRBJ1-1; no clear D gene. The CDR3 contains 12 residues. Germline V gene sequence: CDR1 MDHEN, CDR2 SYDVKM. Between the trimmed V and J ends, which lost 3 bases and 10 bases, there was a span of 12 bases. The CDR3 DNA sequence: TGTGCCAGCAGTTTTATAGGACTTGGAGCTTTCTTT. It yields the protein CASSFIGLGAFF.

The rearrangement joins TRBV5-8 to TRBJ2-1; a weak D match, TRBD2 (6 bases). The V and J ends lost 2 bases and 6 bases respectively, with 18 bases between them. Germline values: CDR1 SGHTS, CDR2 YDEGEE. This CDR3 comprises 16 residues. CDR3 amino acids: CASSFGSAGRFNEQFF. The CDR3, as DNA: TGTGCCAGCAGCTTTGGATCGGCGGGGCGATTCAATGAGCAGTTCTTC. Full variable domain (remainder filled in from reference TRBV5-8 and TRBJ2-1): EAGVTQSPTHLIKTRGQQATLRCSPISGHTSVYWYQQALGLGLQFLLWYDEGEERNRGNFPPRFSGRQFPNYSSELNVNALELEDSALYLCASSFGSAGRFNEQFFGPGTRLTVL.

This clone occurred a few times. The chain uses TRBV5-1 and TRBJ2-5; D is unresolved. Trimming removed 0 bases at V and 7 bases at J, with 13 bases between. Germline V gene sequence: CDR1 SGHRS, CDR2 YFSETQ. This CDR3 has 14 residues. CDR3 nucleotide sequence: TGCGCCAGCAGCTTGGATACCGAGGTCGGGACCCAGTACTTC. It codes for CASSLDTEVGTQYF.

The chain combines TRBV28 with TRBJ1-2; 9 positions match TRBD1. Germline V gene data show CDR1 as MDHEN and CDR2 as SYDVKM. The CDR3 length is 14 residues. The J segment lost 3 bases and the V segment lost 6 bases, leaving 5 bases of the junction unmatched. CDR3 in DNA: TGTGCCAGCAGGATGACAGGGGGATACTATGGCTACACCTTC. It is translated as CASRMTGGYYGYTF.

The rearrangement uses TRBV5-1 and TRBJ1-4, with D hard to call. Looked up from germline, CDR1 is SGHRS and CDR2 is YFSETQ. The V end lost 3 bases, the J end lost 7 bases, and 13 bases lay between the germline ends. This CDR3 has 14 amino acids. CDR3 protein: CASSSGLRGEKLFF. CDR3 nucleotides: TGCGCCAGCAGCTCAGGCTTACGTGGTGAAAAACTGTTTTTT.

This clone was seen a handful of times. V usage is TRBV28 and J usage is TRBJ1-2, with D perhaps TRBD1 (5 bases). V lost 6 bases to trimming and J lost 8 bases, with 16 bases between them. CDR1 is MDHEN and CDR2 is SYDVKM in the germline V gene. This CDR3 spans 13 amino acids. The CDR3 DNA sequence: TGTGCCAGCAGCGCGGAGGGACCGGCGGGCTACACCTTC. Protein sequence: CASSAEGPAGYTF.

The gene calls are TRBV23-1 and TRBJ2-2, with 8 bases that match TRBD2. TRBV23-1 is an open reading frame whose function is uncertain. V trimming: 3 bases; J trimming: 5 bases; junction bases outside the gene matches: 14. The CDR3 is 18 residues long. The CDR3 nucleotides read TGCGCCAGCAGTCACACCTCGCGGGATCGGGAGGGGACCGGGGAGCTGTTTTTT. It is translated as CASSHTSRDREGTGELFF.

The V and J genes are TRBV4-1 and TRBJ2-1; D may be TRBD1 (6 bases). The CDR3 contains 17 residues. Trimming took 2 bases from V and 0 from J, leaving 14 bases between them. Germline values: CDR1 MGHRA, CDR2 YSYEKL. CDR3 region: CASSQIPTGSSYNEQFF. CDR3 coding DNA: TGCGCCAGCAGCCAAATTCCGACAGGCAGCTCCTACAATGAGCAGTTCTTC.

The chain joins TRBV6-4 to TRBJ2-3; 8 bases are a match to TRBD1. Germline V gene data show CDR1 as MRHNA and CDR2 as SNTAGT. The V segment lost 0 bases and the J segment 4 bases; nucleotides outside the gene matches: 0. The CDR3 runs 14 residues. The CDR3 DNA follows: TGTGCCAGCAGTGACTCGACAGGGGCAGATACGCAGTATTTT. Protein: CASSDSTGADTQYF.

The chain carries TRBV6-5 and TRBJ1-1; D remains unclear. The CDR3 loop spans 15 amino acids. CDR1 is MNHEY and CDR2 is SVGAGI in the germline V gene. With 4 bases removed from V and 0 bases from J, the gap between germline ends came to 12 bases. CDR3 residues: CASSSSGVMNTEAFF. The CDR3 DNA is TGTGCCAGCAGTTCTTCAGGCGTCATGAACACTGAAGCTTTCTTT.

This chain joins TRBV13 and TRBJ2-7; D is unresolved. Trimming stripped 5 bases from V and 8 bases from J, with 19 bases between. The V gene's germline CDR1 is PRHDT and CDR2 FYEKMQ (reference sequence). The CDR3 is made up of 14 amino acids. CDR3 DNA sequence: TGTGCCAGCAGCAAGGCGGCGGATGGAACCCAGCAGTACTTC. Protein product: CASSKAADGTQQYF.

The J gene is TRBJ2-3, the V gene TRBV7-4; TRBD2 agrees at 12 bases. The CDR3 is made up of 15 amino acids. V was pared by 6 bases and J by 6 bases, with 7 bases of the junction left unmatched. CDR1 SGHVT and CDR2 SQSDAQ come from the germline V gene. The CDR3 coding sequence is TGTGCCAGCAGTCTAGCGGGGGGGCCTTCCGATACGCAGTATTTT. Protein product: CASSLAGGPSDTQYF.

CDR3 amino acids: CASSATSGGQFF. For the CDR3, the DNA is TGTGCCAGCAGCGCGACTAGCGGGGGACAGTTCTTC. V and J are TRBV9 and TRBJ2-1; TRBD2 aligns across 12 bases. The CDR3 runs to 12 residues. J was trimmed by 13 bases and V by 3 bases; bases with no gene match: 2. Germline loops: CDR1 SGDLS, CDR2 YYNGEE.

In its sample, this clone was seen once. This chain connects TRBV4-2 to TRBJ2-1, with 14 positions matching TRBD2. CDR1 LGHNA and CDR2 YNFKEQ come from the germline V gene. CDR3 length: 16 residues. With 3 bases clipped from V and 5 bases from J, the junction kept 3 bases outside the gene matches. The CDR3 DNA reads TGTGCCAGCAGCCATGGGACTAGCGGGGGTAACAATGAGCAGTTCTTC. This gives the protein CASSHGTSGGNNEQFF.

The chain joins TRBV6-5 to TRBJ1-2; 12 bases map to TRBD1. J was trimmed by 8 bases and V by 0 bases; bases with no gene match: 4. The CDR3 has 15 residues. Germline CDR1 MNHEY, CDR2 SVGAGI. The CDR3 is CASSYSGTGGGGYTF. In DNA form, the CDR3 reads TGTGCCAGCAGTTACTCGGGGACAGGGGGCGGAGGCTACACCTTC.

J is TRBJ2-2 and V is TRBV27; 9 bases align to TRBD1. V shed 6 bases and J 1 base; nucleotides not matched to a gene: 3. The CDR3 is 15 amino acids. Germline V lookup: CDR1 MNHEY, CDR2 SMNVEV (reference sequence). The CDR3 reads CASRLTGGNTGELFF. The CDR3 bases are TGTGCCAGCAGACTGACAGGGGGGAACACCGGGGAGCTGTTTTTT.

The J gene is TRBJ2-1, the V gene TRBV29-1, with TRBD1 as a possible D gene (6 bases). The CDR3 loop spans 13 amino acids. Trimming took off 4 bases at V and 3 bases at J, with 10 bases between the two ends. Germline V gene sequence: CDR1 SQVTM, CDR2 ANQGSEA. In DNA, the CDR3 is TGCAGCGTTGGAGGGGGAAACTACAATGAGCAGTTCTTC. Protein: CSVGGGNYNEQFF.

This clone was detected a few times. The chain combines TRBV2 with TRBJ2-7; the match to TRBD2 covers 7 bases. The V segment lost 7 bases and the J segment 2 bases; nucleotides outside the gene matches: 2. The germline V gene encodes CDR1 SNHLY and CDR2 FYNNEI. The CDR3 has 12 residues. The CDR3 spells CASTGGPYEQYF. For the CDR3, the DNA is TGTGCCAGCACGGGGGGTCCCTACGAGCAGTACTTC.

The V call is TRBV9, the J call TRBJ1-6; 8 bases fit TRBD1. Looked up from germline, CDR1 is SGDLS and CDR2 is YYNGEE. Germline trimming cut 0 bases from V and 11 bases from J; bases unmatched to any gene: 4. This CDR3 has 14 amino acids. CDR3: CASSVGQGLAPLHF. As DNA, the CDR3 is TGTGCCAGCAGCGTAGGACAGGGGTTGGCACCCCTCCACTTT.

This chain joins TRBV28 and TRBJ2-7; 9 positions agree with TRBD1. CDR1 MDHEN and CDR2 SYDVKM come from the germline V gene. Trimming removed 5 bases from V and 6 bases from J; junction bases left unmatched: 14. This CDR3 has 16 residues. In nucleotides, the CDR3 is TGTGCCAGCAGTGGCCATCTACCGGGACAGGGCACCGAGCAGTACTTC. Its translation: CASSGHLPGQGTEQYF.

There are a few counts of this clone. The chain combines TRBV27 with TRBJ2-7, with TRBD2 matching 8 bases. J lost 3 bases, V lost 3 bases, and 4 bases had no gene match. The germline gives CDR1 MNHEY, CDR2 SMNVEV (reference sequence). CDR3 length: 14 residues. The CDR3 is CASSLTSASYEQYF. DNA of the CDR3: TGTGCCAGCAGTTTGACTAGCGCCAGCTACGAGCAGTACTTC.

Only one count was recorded for this clone. This chain links TRBV30 with TRBJ2-7, with a weak D call TRBD2 (6 bases). The germline V and J ends were trimmed by 2 bases and 7 bases, with 18 bases remaining between them. The CDR3 is made up of 14 amino acids. Germline CDR1 is GTSNPN and CDR2 is SVGIG (reference sequence). The CDR3 sequence: CAWSISLEGQEQYF. In DNA form, the CDR3 reads TGTGCCTGGAGTATTTCGCTGGAGGGCCAAGAGCAGTACTTC.

V is TRBV19 and J is TRBJ2-1; D perhaps matches TRBD1 (5 bases). Germline CDR1 and CDR2: LNHDA and SQIVND (reference sequence). The CDR3 is 16 amino acids. Trimming took off 2 bases at V and 3 bases at J, with 14 bases between the two ends. CDR3 DNA: TGTGCCAGTAGTATAAACCAGGGTGTAGGCTACAATGAGCAGTTCTTC. Its protein is CASSINQGVGYNEQFF. Full variable domain (rest looked up from reference TRBV19 and TRBJ2-1): DGGITQSPKYLFRKEGQNVTLSCEQNLNHDAMYWYRQDPGQGLRLIYYSQIVNDFQKGDIAEGYSVSREKKESFPLTVTSAQKNPTAFYLCASSINQGVGYNEQFFGPGTRLTVL.

This chain links TRBV4-1 with TRBJ1-6; 7 bases are shared with TRBD1. This CDR3 has 17 amino acids. The trim removed 6 bases at V and 3 bases at J, leaving 11 bases unmatched. CDR1 is MGHRA and CDR2 is YSYEKL in the germline V gene. The CDR3 DNA reads as TGCGCCAGCAGAGTGTTCCAGGGGGAAATCTATAATTCACCCCTCCACTTT. This codes for CASRVFQGEIYNSPLHF.